This TCR beta chain originates from a study of T cell responses to AZD1222 COVID-19 vaccine. This table comes from immunoSEQ multiplex PCR, and its TCRdb copy is limited to in-frame clones, with some not included. The table includes about 120,000 clones, 85% to 95% detected once. On this clone: The antigen remains unidentified.

This CDR3 is built from 15 residues. V was pared by 0 bases and J by 6 bases, with 11 bases between. CDR1 and CDR2 from the germline V gene are LGHDT and YNNKEL (reference sequence). Broader study findings: Spike regions recognized by vaccine-associated CD4 TCRs spanned the protein, led by 160-218 and 743-854. Sampling that yielded the repertoires occurred only after the peak T cell response. The study reported that nearly half of spike-specific TCRs target unmutated variant regions. Donors skewed white British and female; clonal diversity was possibly underestimated.

The sample consisted of peripheral blood, taken on day 0 of AZD1222 vaccination. This clonotype was sampled from an adult in good health. The rearrangement links TRBV3-1 (or the pseudogene TRBV3-2) to TRBJ2-2; no clear D. The CDR3 DNA reads TGTGCCAGCAGCCAAGAAGTCGCCATGGCCGGGGAGCTGTTTTTT. It codes for CASSQEVAMAGELFF.